This entry lists 29 T cell receptor beta chains sequenced from one sample in a study of blood T cell repertoires in COVID-19. Produced via immunoSEQ multiplex PCR; TCRdb's table is partial and in-frame only. Among 140,000 to 150,000 clones listed, about four fifths were seen once. Sequences were obtained from peripheral blood. These receptors were taken from a human donor in a cohort sampled during active COVID-19.

The V gene is TRBV6-5, the J gene TRBJ1-5, with 7 bases identical to TRBD1. Germline V gene data show CDR1 as MNHEY and CDR2 as SVGAGI. Germline trimming cut 5 bases from V and 2 bases from J; bases unmatched to any gene: 6. The CDR3 covers 15 residues. The CDR3 nucleotides are TGTGCCAGCAGTCAATTAACAGGGGGCAATCAGCCCCAGCATTTT. It specifies CASSQLTGGNQPQHF.

The rearrangement joins TRBV2 to TRBJ2-1; D gene uncertain. V shed 7 bases and J shed 0 bases, with 7 bases lying between them. Germline V gene sequence: CDR1 SNHLY, CDR2 FYNNEI. The length of the CDR3 is 13 residues. The CDR3 here is CASTGDSYNEQFF. In DNA form, the CDR3 reads TGTGCCAGCACTGGAGACTCCTACAATGAGCAGTTCTTC. The variable domain in full, completed from reference TRBV2 and TRBJ2-1, reads EPEVTQTPSHQVTQMGQEVILRCVPISNHLYFYWYRQILGQKVEFLVSFYNNEISEKSEIFDDQFSVERPDGSNFTLKIRSTKLEDSAMYFCASTGDSYNEQFFGPGTRLTVL.

This chain joins TRBV12-3 or TRBV12-4 and TRBJ1-4; D not certain. The CDR3 is made up of 13 amino acids. With 2 bases removed from V and 7 bases from J, the gap between germline ends came to 8 bases. The CDR3 DNA follows: TGTGCCAGCAGTTTAATGGTCGGTGAAAAACTGTTTTTT. Translation gives CASSLMVGEKLFF.

There are a few counts of this clone. The genes are TRBV7-8 and TRBJ1-2; D is perhaps TRBD1 (6 bases). The CDR3 contains 16 residues. The germline gives CDR1 SGHVS, CDR2 FQNEAQ. The V end was cut by 1 base, the J end by 5 bases, with 17 bases between. Here the CDR3 DNA reads TGTGCCAGCAGCTTAGAGGGGACGGGGGGCAGATATGGCTACACCTTC. It codes for CASSLEGTGGRYGYTF.

The chain joins TRBV28 to TRBJ2-1; no clear D gene. The CDR3 has 13 amino acids. Trimming removed 5 bases from V and 8 bases from J, with 13 bases in between. Per the germline V gene, CDR1 is MDHEN and CDR2 is SYDVKM. The CDR3 DNA is TGTGCCAGCAGTGAACCCCCCCGGGATGAGCAGTTCTTC. This gives the protein CASSEPPRDEQFF.

V gene TRBV14 combines with J gene TRBJ2-5, with TRBD1 identical over 9 bases. The V segment lost 5 bases and the J segment 1 base; nucleotides outside the gene matches: 8. Looked up from germline, CDR1 is SGHDN and CDR2 is FVKESK. CDR3 length: 16 residues. The CDR3 DNA reads as TGTGCCAGCAGCGCTTGGACAGGGGTGGTCCAAGAGACCCAGTACTTC. Protein: CASSAWTGVVQETQYF.

The CDR3, as DNA: TGTGCCACCAGCAGAGCGACAGGGAATAGCAATCAGCCCCAGCATTTT. Its protein product is CATSRATGNSNQPQHF. This chain joins TRBV15 and TRBJ1-5; 7 bases fit TRBD1. V trimming: 1 base; J trimming: 0 bases; junction bases outside the gene matches: 3. There are 16 residues in the CDR3. The germline gives CDR1 LNHNV, CDR2 YYDKDF (reference sequence).

The chain uses TRBV5-1 and TRBJ2-7, with 7 bases that match TRBD1. The CDR3 length is 14 residues. V gave up 0 bases and J gave up 2 bases; unmatched junction bases: 2. Germline-derived CDR1 and CDR2 are SGHRS and YFSETQ. Here the CDR3 reads CASSLGDSPYEQYF. CDR3 coding DNA: TGCGCCAGCAGCTTGGGGGACAGTCCCTACGAGCAGTACTTC.

The rearrangement uses TRBV7-9 and TRBJ2-6; no clear D. Germline V gene sequence: CDR1 SEHNR, CDR2 FQNEAQ (reference sequence). Trimming pared 7 bases from V and 1 base from J, leaving 11 bases between. This CDR3 is built from 15 residues. The CDR3: CASTTTLSGANVLTF. DNA of the CDR3: TGTGCCAGCACCACGACTTTATCTGGGGCCAACGTCCTGACTTTC.

The rearrangement uses TRBV6-5 and TRBJ1-2; D is possibly TRBD1 (5 bases). Deletions cut 5 bases from V and 8 bases from J, with 15 bases between. Germline assignment: CDR1 MNHEY and CDR2 SVGAGI. The CDR3 loop spans 13 amino acids. The CDR3: CASSPEGVRGYTF. In DNA, the CDR3 is TGTGCCAGCAGTCCCGAAGGGGTACGGGGCTACACCTTC.

The chain uses TRBV9 and TRBJ1-3; TRBD1 matches 7 bases. The germline V gene has CDR1 SGDLS and CDR2 YYNGEE. The junction had 8 bases not matched to a gene; V was cut back by 3 bases and J by 8 bases. The CDR3 loop spans 14 amino acids. CDR3 amino acids: CASSARGRGDTIYF. The DNA for the CDR3 is TGTGCCAGCAGCGCGAGGGGCAGGGGGGACACCATATATTTT.

This rearrangement joins TRBV6-5 to TRBJ1-4, with D possibly matching TRBD1 (6 bases). Germline loops: CDR1 MNHEY, CDR2 SVGAGI. Trimming removed 6 bases at V and 4 bases at J, with 15 bases between. The CDR3 has 15 residues. The CDR3 loop reads CASSRTTGRNEKLFF. In DNA, the CDR3 is TGTGCCAGCAGCCGGACGACAGGCCGTAATGAAAAACTGTTTTTT.

The chain employs TRBV9 and TRBJ2-1; TRBD2 matches at 11 bases. With 0 bases clipped from V and 9 bases from J, the junction kept 8 bases outside the gene matches. Germline assignment: CDR1 SGDLS and CDR2 YYNGEE. This CDR3 is built from 16 residues. CDR3 coding DNA: TGTGCCAGCAGCGTAGCTCTAGCGGGAGGCAAAGGTGAGCAGTTCTTC. It translates to CASSVALAGGKGEQFF.

V is TRBV6-5 and J is TRBJ2-7; possibly TRBD1 for D (5 bases). Trimming removed 0 bases at V and 1 base at J, with 10 bases between. Germline lookup yields CDR1 MNHEY and CDR2 SVGAGI. The CDR3 is 15 residues long. Here the CDR3 reads CASSYSTGISYEQYF. Written as DNA, the CDR3 is TGTGCCAGCAGTTACTCCACAGGTATATCCTACGAGCAGTACTTC.

This chain connects TRBV28 to TRBJ2-7; maybe TRBD1 (6 bases). Per the germline V gene, CDR1 is MDHEN and CDR2 is SYDVKM. The length of the CDR3 is 14 residues. V was pared by 1 base and J by 5 bases, with 12 bases between. CDR3 coding DNA: TGTGCCAGCAGTTTATACCCAGGGGCGGACGAGCAGTACTTC. Its protein is CASSLYPGADEQYF.

The chain couples TRBV24-1 to TRBJ2-5, with D possibly TRBD1 on 6 matching bases. This CDR3 region has 15 residues. V lost 2 bases and J 2 bases, leaving 11 bases between the germline ends. Germline V CDR1 and CDR2: KGHDR, SFDVKD. This CDR3 reads CATSDSKGVQETQYF. The CDR3 region has the DNA TGTGCCACCAGTGATTCAAAGGGGGTACAAGAGACCCAGTACTTC.

The chain carries TRBV10-3 and TRBJ1-4; TRBD1 agrees at 8 bases. With V trimmed by 6 bases and J by 0 bases, 3 bases remained unmatched. The CDR3 totals 15 residues. Germline CDR1 is ENHRY and CDR2 is SYGVKD. CDR3: CAIRDRDTTNEKLFF. The CDR3 bases are TGTGCCATCAGGGACAGGGACACAACTAATGAAAAACTGTTTTTT.

The chain joins TRBV6-2 or TRBV6-3 to TRBJ2-7, with 15 nucleotides matching TRBD2. Germline V gene data show CDR1 as MNHEY and CDR2 as SVGEGT. CDR3 length: 17 residues. V dropped 4 bases and J dropped 4; count of bases not matched to a gene: 8. CDR3 nucleotide sequence: TGTGCCAGCAGTTTCCCCGCCGGGACTAGCGGGAGGTACGAGCAGTACTTC. This sequence encodes CASSFPAGTSGRYEQYF.

The rearrangement links TRBV5-4 to TRBJ2-7; 7 nucleotides agree with TRBD2. The V segment lost 0 bases and the J segment 3 bases; nucleotides outside the gene matches: 6. The CDR3 covers 15 residues. CDR1 and CDR2 from the germline V gene are SGHNT and YYREEE (reference sequence). This CDR3 is CASSLALAVLYEQYF. The CDR3 coding sequence is TGTGCCAGCAGCTTGGCCCTAGCGGTACTCTACGAGCAGTACTTC.

The chain uses TRBV27 and TRBJ2-7; 7 bases align to TRBD2. V trimming: 6 bases; J trimming: 0 bases; junction bases outside the gene matches: 11. CDR3 length: 16 residues. Per germline, CDR1 MNHEY and CDR2 SMNVEV (reference sequence). The CDR3 DNA is TGTGCCAGCAGCAACGTCGGACTAGTCCACTCCTACGAGCAGTACTTC. It translates to CASSNVGLVHSYEQYF.

The rearrangement links TRBV5-4 to TRBJ2-1; 10 bases fit TRBD2. Germline CDR1 SGHNT, CDR2 YYREEE (reference sequence). V lost 0 bases, J lost 3 bases, and 6 bases stayed unmatched. There are 17 residues in the CDR3. The CDR3 here is CASSLGGASGSYNEQFF. The CDR3 nucleotides are TGTGCCAGCAGCTTGGGTGGGGCTAGCGGGAGCTACAATGAGCAGTTCTTC.

The sample holds a few counts of this clone. The chain employs TRBV6-6 and TRBJ1-5; 8 bases map to TRBD1. V was clipped by 5 bases and J by 3 bases; unmatched bases: 12. Germline CDR1 MNHNY, CDR2 SVGAGI (reference sequence). The CDR3 spans 17 residues. The CDR3 protein is CASSPTWTGNTNQPQHF. The CDR3 nucleotides read TGTGCCAGCAGTCCCACGTGGACAGGGAATACCAATCAGCCCCAGCATTTT.

The chain employs TRBV11-2 and TRBJ2-3; D is unresolved. This CDR3 spans 13 amino acids. Trimming took 0 bases from V and 4 from J, leaving 5 bases between them. The germline CDR1 and CDR2 sequences are SGHAT and FQNNGV. This CDR3 is CASSLDRPDTQYF. CDR3 DNA: TGTGCCAGCAGCTTAGATCGTCCAGATACGCAGTATTTT.

This rearrangement joins TRBV6-2 or TRBV6-3 to TRBJ2-7, with no clear D. CDR1 and CDR2 (germline): MNHEY, SVGEGT. V dropped 2 bases and J dropped 3 bases, with 8 bases sitting between them. The CDR3 spans 13 residues. CDR3 sequence reads: CASSYGQNYEQYF. CDR3 sequence (DNA): TGTGCCAGCAGTTACGGGCAGAACTACGAGCAGTACTTC.

This clone was counted a few times. The chain links TRBV6-6 to TRBJ2-6; a possible D gene is TRBD1 (5 bases). V was shortened by 3 bases and J by 2 bases, with 8 bases between the two germline ends. The germline gives CDR1 MNHNY, CDR2 SVGAGI (reference sequence). CDR3 size: 15 residues. In DNA form, the CDR3 reads TGTGCCAGCAGTTATGGACACCCTGGGGCCAACGTCCTGACTTTC. The encoded protein is CASSYGHPGANVLTF.

This clone was recorded only once. The rearrangement joins TRBV27 to TRBJ2-7, with 12 bases lining up with TRBD2. After removal of 4 bases from V and 4 bases from J, the junction contained 5 bases not matched to a gene. The CDR3 totals 15 residues. The V gene's germline CDR1 is MNHEY and CDR2 SMNVEV (reference sequence). CDR3 sequence reads: CASSSPTSGRYEQYF. The CDR3, as DNA: TGTGCCAGCAGTTCCCCGACTAGCGGGAGATACGAGCAGTACTTC.

This sequence joins TRBV10-3 and TRBJ1-4; 9 bases fit TRBD1. CDR3 length: 15 amino acids. V shed 5 bases and J 5 bases; nucleotides not matched to a gene: 6. Per germline, CDR1 ENHRY and CDR2 SYGVKD. The CDR3 sequence: CAISTGQGPNEKLFF. CDR3 DNA: TGTGCCATCAGTACCGGACAGGGGCCGAATGAAAAACTGTTTTTT.

The chain carries TRBV5-5 and TRBJ2-3, with 11 bases that match TRBD2. The CDR3 has 18 residues. The ends lost 1 base at V and 2 bases at J; junction bases unmatched: 9. Germline lookup yields CDR1 SGHKS and CDR2 YYEKEE (reference sequence). CDR3 amino acids: CASSLIPGTSGYTDTQYF. The CDR3 bases are TGTGCCAGCAGCTTGATCCCGGGGACTAGCGGTTACACAGATACGCAGTATTTT.

This clone was counted once. This chain links TRBV7-9 with TRBJ2-7; TRBD1 might be the D (5 bases). From germline, CDR1 is SEHNR and CDR2 FQNEAQ (reference sequence). The ends were cut back, 3 bases at V and 1 base at J, with 10 bases in the middle. CDR3 size: 14 residues. CDR3: CASSFDSFSYEQYF. The CDR3 DNA is TGTGCCAGCAGCTTTGACAGTTTTTCCTACGAGCAGTACTTC.